The next 9 T cell receptor beta chains were all read from a single sample in a study of T cell changes during pregnancy in multiple sclerosis. Method: immunoSEQ multiplex PCR; TCRdb's copy keeps in-frame clones and lacks some. The sample includes about 68,000 clones, around 90% seen only once; the top ten take over 1.3%. Here the sequenced sample was peripheral blood, taken in the second trimester of pregnancy. These receptor sequences come from a female donor in good health, enrolled as a control in a pregnancy study.

The CDR3 region is CASRWTGTNYGYTF. The CDR3 DNA sequence: TGTGCCAGCAGATGGACAGGAACTAACTATGGCTACACCTTC. The chain joins TRBV6-1 to TRBJ1-2; TRBD1 matches 7 bases. CDR1 is MNHNS, CDR2 SASEGT, per germline. Trimming at V came to 6 bases and at J to 0 bases, leaving 4 bases not matched to a gene. The CDR3 totals 14 residues.

The chain couples TRBV27 to TRBJ1-5; D possibly corresponds to TRBD1 (5 bases). CDR3 length: 15 amino acids. The ends were cut back, 5 bases at V and 4 bases at J, with 15 bases in the middle. Germline V gene sequence: CDR1 MNHEY, CDR2 SMNVEV (reference sequence). CDR3 sequence: CASSPPGLINQPQHF. In nucleotides, the CDR3 is TGTGCCAGCAGTCCCCCGGGACTGATTAATCAGCCCCAGCATTTT.

The chain links TRBV5-6 to TRBJ1-3; D unclear. The CDR3 sequence is 14 residues long. CDR1 and CDR2 (germline): SGHDT, YYEEEE. Trimming left V 4 bases short and J 0 bases short, with 8 bases between. The CDR3 loop is CASSGGLSGNTIYF. CDR3 coding DNA: TGTGCCAGCAGCGGCGGGCTCTCTGGAAACACCATATATTTT.

The chain employs TRBV27 and TRBJ1-4; perhaps TRBD1 as D (6 bases). Trimming cost V 6 bases and J 7 bases, with 12 bases left between them. Germline values: CDR1 MNHEY, CDR2 SMNVEV (reference sequence). This CDR3 comprises 13 residues. The CDR3 DNA is TGTGCCAGCAGCCAGGGCAGGGGTGAAAAACTGTTTTTT. Translation: CASSQGRGEKLFF.

The chain uses TRBV28 and TRBJ2-7; D call uncertain. Trimming stripped 4 bases from V and 0 bases from J, with 16 bases between. This CDR3 has 16 amino acids. The V gene's germline CDR1 is MDHEN and CDR2 SYDVKM. DNA for the CDR3: TGTGCCAGCAGTTCCTTGACTTTGTCTAGCTCCTACGAGCAGTACTTC. This sequence encodes CASSSLTLSSSYEQYF.

The chain links TRBV5-8 to TRBJ2-7, with TRBD1 matching over 8 bases. J was trimmed by 8 bases and V by 2 bases; bases with no gene match: 12. Per the germline V gene, CDR1 is SGHTS and CDR2 is YDEGEE. The CDR3 has 15 residues. The DNA for the CDR3 is TGTGCCAGCAGCTTTTCGACAGGGGAAATAGATCAGCAGTACTTC. Translation: CASSFSTGEIDQQYF. The full variable domain, its missing parts supplied by reference TRBV5-8 and TRBJ2-7, is EAGVTQSPTHLIKTRGQQATLRCSPISGHTSVYWYQQALGLGLQFLLWYDEGEERNRGNFPPRFSGRQFPNYSSELNVNALELEDSALYLCASSFSTGEIDQQYFGPGTRLTVT.

The chain links TRBV7-8 to TRBJ2-5; possible D gene TRBD1, 6 bases. The CDR3 totals 14 residues. Trimming removed 7 bases from V and 1 base from J, with 13 bases in between. Germline CDR1 is SGHVS and CDR2 is FQNEAQ. This chain's CDR3 is CASTDSGVQETQYF. The CDR3 region has the DNA TGTGCCAGCACAGATTCAGGGGTCCAAGAGACCCAGTACTTC.

The genes are TRBV7-8 and TRBJ2-1, with 7 bases lining up with TRBD2. The germline V gene has CDR1 SGHVS and CDR2 FQNEAQ. Germline trimming cut 4 bases from V and 9 bases from J; bases unmatched to any gene: 15. The CDR3 is 16 residues long. Here the CDR3 reads CASSSVVSGRGGEQFF. The DNA for the CDR3 is TGTGCCAGCAGCTCCGTCGTTAGCGGGCGGGGTGGTGAGCAGTTCTTC.

The V call is TRBV19, the J call TRBJ2-7; 8 bases line up with TRBD1. V gave up 5 bases and J gave up 6 bases; unmatched junction bases: 9. In germline, CDR1 is LNHDA, CDR2 SQIVND (reference sequence). CDR3 length: 14 amino acids. The CDR3 coding sequence is TGTGCCAGTAGTGTCCGGGACAGGTCCGCCGAGCAGTACTTC. Translation gives CASSVRDRSAEQYF.